The sequence of this T cell receptor (beta chain) was determined in a study of CD8+ T cells in alopecia areata. Treatment meaning: oral pan-JAK inhibitor, 5-10 mg twice daily. The CDR3 covers 16 residues. The V and J ends lost 3 bases and 6 bases, in that order; junction bases with no gene match: 6. Germline CDR1 reads MGHDK; CDR2 reads SYGVNS. RNA was isolated and reverse transcribed to cDNA, the sequencing template. The method was immunoSEQ multiplex PCR; TCRdb's version includes in-frame clones alone and lacks a portion of them. The sample includes 150,000 to 250,000 clones, 45% to 65% of them seen just once.

The receptor comes from a human donor with alopecia areata. The chain combines TRBV25-1 with TRBJ2-7; 15 positions agree with TRBD2. Here the sequenced sample was CD4+ T cells sorted from blood, taken at week 4, from a patient treated with tofacitinib. This CDR3 reads CASSETGTSGGFEQYF. DNA for the CDR3: TGTGCCAGCAGTGAGACCGGGACTAGCGGGGGGTTCGAGCAGTACTTC.